One and the same sample provided the 26 T cell receptor delta chains below, sequenced in a study of gammadelta T cells in human blood. TCRdb used CATT to re-call clones from the RT-PCR reads. The sample consists of 250 to 400 delta-chain clones, roughly a fifth of them appearing once. The source material was Vgamma9Vdelta2 gamma-delta T cells from infant blood. The receptors stem from a human donor.

This clone is deemed medium-sized. V and J are TRDV2 and TRDJ3; the match to TRDD3 covers 13 bases. The CDR3 totals 20 residues. Germline trimming cut 2 bases from V and 0 bases from J; bases unmatched to any gene: 6. CDR1 is GEAIGNYY and CDR2 is EKD in the germline V gene. CDR3 protein: CACDKVLGDTSSWDTRQMFF. The CDR3 DNA reads TGTGCCTGTGACAAAGTACTGGGGGATACGAGCTCCTGGGACACCCGACAGATGTTTTTC.

This clone came up once. This may stem from a read error, because a much larger clone lies one nucleotide away. The rearrangement joins TRDV2 to TRDJ3, with a possible D match to TRDD3 (6 bases). Germline assignment: CDR1 GEAIGNYY and CDR2 EKD. This CDR3 region has 20 residues. In nucleotides, the CDR3 is TGTGCCCGTGACACCGTAGGACGGGGGAACAGCTCCTGGGACACCCGACAGATGTTTTTC. Encoded protein: CARDTVGRGNSSWDTRQMFF.

With regard to this clone: A read error is the likely source, as a far larger clone sits one nucleotide away. This sequence joins TRDV2 and TRDJ3; TRDD3 aligns across 11 bases. The CDR3 length is 18 residues. Germline V gene lookup returns CDR1 GEAIGNYY and CDR2 EKD. The junction had 5 bases not matched to a gene; V was cut back by 3 bases and J by 2 bases. The CDR3 loop is CACDAVLGDTWDTRQMFF. The CDR3 DNA is TGTGCCTGTGACGCCGTACTGGGGGATACCTGGGACACCCGACAGATGTTTTTC.

The chain recombines TRDV1 with TRDJ2; D possibly corresponds to TRDD2 (5 bases). CDR3 length: 16 residues. The germline CDR1 and CDR2 sequences are TSWWSYY and QGS. Trimming stripped 5 bases from V and 5 bases from J, with 18 bases between. CDR3 in DNA: TGTGCTCTTGGGTATTCCTCACGGGCGTTTACAGCACAACTCTTCTTT. Translated: CALGYSSRAFTAQLFF.

The gene calls are TRDV3 and TRDJ1; 11 bases are shared with TRDD3. Germline CDR1 is TVYSNPD and CDR2 is GDNSRS (reference sequence). The CDR3 runs 21 residues. The ends lost 2 bases at V and 3 bases at J; junction bases unmatched: 26. This chain's CDR3 is CAFGVAFLRYFWGIRPDKLIF. CDR3 nucleotides: TGTGCCTTTGGGGTCGCCTTCCTACGCTACTTTTGGGGGATACGGCCCGATAAACTCATCTTT.

Remarks on this clone: This likely reflects a read error, since a far larger clone is one base away. Other DNA sequences in this specimen translate into the identical CDR3. The gene calls are TRDV2 and TRDJ2; 7 positions match TRDD3. Germline V lookup: CDR1 GEAIGNYY, CDR2 EKD. V shed 0 bases, J shed 0 bases, and the junction held 3 bases outside the gene matches. The CDR3 consists of 16 residues. The CDR3 DNA reads as TGTGCCTGTGACACCGTAGGGGATACTTTGACAGCACAACTCTTCTTT. The encoded protein is CACDTVGDTLTAQLFF.

This clone was counted a few times. The chain combines TRDV2 with TRDJ3, with 13 positions matching TRDD3. Per germline, CDR1 GEAIGNYY and CDR2 EKD. The CDR3 length is 19 residues. Germline trimming cut 2 bases from V and 0 bases from J; bases unmatched to any gene: 3. In nucleotides, the CDR3 is TGTGCCTGTGACATACTGGGGGATACGCGCTCCTGGGACACCCGACAGATGTTTTTC. Amino acid sequence: CACDILGDTRSWDTRQMFF.

Only a few counts were recorded for this clone. This chain joins TRDV2 and TRDJ1, with TRDD3 matching over 12 bases. Germline V gene sequence: CDR1 GEAIGNYY, CDR2 EKD. This CDR3 is built from 16 residues. With 3 bases clipped from V and 3 bases from J, the junction kept 7 bases outside the gene matches. In nucleotides, the CDR3 is TGTGCCTGTGACTCCTTACTGGGGGATACCCCCGATAAACTCATCTTT. Translation: CACDSLLGDTPDKLIF.

As for this clone: With a far larger clone one base away, a read error is the likely cause. J is TRDJ3 and V is TRDV2; D uncertain. Germline CDR1 and CDR2: GEAIGNYY and EKD. The CDR3 is 13 amino acids. Trimming removed 3 bases at V and 2 bases at J, with 1 base between. CDR3 residues: CACDAWDTRQMFF. As DNA, the CDR3 is TGTGCCTGTGACGCCTGGGACACCCGACAGATGTTTTTC.

By share of the sample, this clone is large. The gene calls are TRDV2 and TRDJ2; 11 bases map to TRDD3. Germline CDR1 GEAIGNYY, CDR2 EKD. Unmatched junction bases numbered 2, after V lost 3 bases and J lost 3 bases. The CDR3 spans 15 residues. The CDR3 loop is CACDVLGDMTAQLFF. Written as DNA, the CDR3 is TGTGCCTGTGACGTACTGGGGGATATGACAGCACAACTCTTCTTT.

This clone was observed a few times. Just one base apart from a much larger clone, this may be a read error. The chain joins TRDV2 to TRDJ1, with D maybe TRDD3 (6 bases). CDR3 length equals 15 residues. Trimming cost V 0 bases and J 7 bases, with 17 bases left between them. Germline values: CDR1 GEAIGNYY, CDR2 EKD. Here the CDR3 reads CACDTVGLGAVKLIF. In DNA form, the CDR3 reads TGTGCCTGTGACACCGTAGGACTGGGCGCCGTTAAACTCATCTTT.

Sample share makes this clone large. The J gene is TRDJ2, the V gene TRDV2, with 8 bases fitting TRDD3. Looked up from germline, CDR1 is GEAIGNYY and CDR2 is EKD. This CDR3 comprises 18 residues. V shed 3 bases and J 0 bases; nucleotides not matched to a gene: 11. CDR3 sequence (DNA): TGTGCCTGTGACCCTGTACTGGGGGGCGAAGCTTTGACAGCACAACTCTTCTTT. Its protein product is CACDPVLGGEALTAQLFF.

By share of the sample, this clone is large. The chain couples TRDV2 to TRDJ3; 9 bases are shared with TRDD3. CDR1 and CDR2 from the germline V gene are GEAIGNYY and EKD. The CDR3 runs 18 residues. The trim removed 3 bases at V and 0 bases at J, leaving 5 bases unmatched. The DNA for the CDR3 is TGTGCCTGTGACGTACTGGGGGACCGCTCCTGGGACACCCGACAGATGTTTTTC. It yields the protein CACDVLGDRSWDTRQMFF.

About this clone: A much larger clone lies one base from this, so it may be a read error. The rearrangement joins TRDV2 to TRDJ3, with 13 bases matching TRDD3. The CDR3 runs to 20 residues. V lost 0 bases to trimming and J lost 0 bases; unmatched junction nucleotides: 4. The V gene's germline CDR1 is GEAIGNYY and CDR2 EKD. The CDR3 sequence: CACDTALGDTSSWDTRQMFF. In nucleotides, the CDR3 is TGTGCCTGTGACACCGCACTGGGGGATACGAGCTCCTGGGACACCCGACAGATGTTTTTC.

In regard to this clone: This sequence may be a read error, since a much larger clone differs from it by one base. V gene TRDV2 combines with J gene TRDJ1; the D is unclear. Germline V gives CDR1 GEAIGNYY, CDR2 EKD. This CDR3 spans 11 amino acids. The CDR3 is CSCDTGDKLIF. DNA of the CDR3: TGTTCCTGTGACACGGGGGATAAACTCATCTTT.

By share, this clone ranks as large. The V gene is TRDV2, the J gene TRDJ3; the match to TRDD3 covers 9 bases. The CDR3 length is 17 residues. CDR1 GEAIGNYY and CDR2 EKD come from the germline V gene. J lost 0 bases, V lost 4 bases, and 3 bases had no gene match. CDR3 sequence: CACEYWGSSWDTRQMFF. CDR3 DNA sequence: TGTGCCTGTGAGTACTGGGGGAGCTCCTGGGACACCCGACAGATGTTTTTC.

The gene calls are TRDV2 and TRDJ3, with D maybe TRDD3 (5 bases). There are 14 residues in the CDR3. Looked up from germline, CDR1 is GEAIGNYY and CDR2 is EKD. Deletions cut 2 bases from V and 5 bases from J, with 6 bases between. CDR3 DNA: TGTGCCTGTGACATACTGGGGGACACCCGACAGATGTTTTTC. The encoded protein is CACDILGDTRQMFF.

This clone ranks as large. The J gene is TRDJ3, the V gene TRDV2; TRDD3 aligns across 9 bases. Trimming at V came to 0 bases and at J to 0 bases, leaving 5 bases not matched to a gene. The CDR3 spans 19 residues. The germline CDR1 and CDR2 sequences are GEAIGNYY and EKD. The DNA of the CDR3 is TGTGCCTGTGACACCCTGGGGGATGGCGGCTCCTGGGACACCCGACAGATGTTTTTC. This encodes CACDTLGDGGSWDTRQMFF.

The chain couples TRDV2 to TRDJ1; 13 bases align to TRDD3. The trim removed 1 base at V and 0 bases at J, leaving 1 base unmatched. Per the germline V gene, CDR1 is GEAIGNYY and CDR2 is EKD. This CDR3 contains 16 residues. The CDR3 sequence: CACDTLGDTYTDKLIF. In DNA, the CDR3 is TGTGCCTGTGACACACTGGGGGATACGTACACCGATAAACTCATCTTT.

By sample share, this clone is large (0.1 to 1%). The V gene is TRDV2, the J gene TRDJ3; TRDD3 matches at 7 bases. The CDR3 consists of 17 residues. Germline V gene sequence: CDR1 GEAIGNYY, CDR2 EKD. With V trimmed by 0 bases and J by 0 bases, 1 base remained unmatched. CDR3 sequence (DNA): TGTGCCTGTGACACCTGGGGGAGCTCCTGGGACACCCGACAGATGTTTTTC. This translates into CACDTWGSSWDTRQMFF.

This clone is hyperexpanded in the sample. The sample holds other DNA sequences that translate to the same CDR3. This chain joins TRDV2 and TRDJ3; possible D gene TRDD3, 5 bases. Germline V gene lookup returns CDR1 GEAIGNYY and CDR2 EKD. V was cut by 0 bases and J by 0 bases, with 17 bases left in between. This CDR3 contains 20 residues. The CDR3 nucleotides are TGTGCCTGTGACACCTGGGGCCCGAGGACGGGCTCCTGGGACACCCGACAGATGTTTTTC. Encoded protein: CACDTWGPRTGSWDTRQMFF.

By share, this clone ranks as large. This chain links TRDV2 with TRDJ2; TRDD3 matches at 12 bases. From germline, CDR1 is GEAIGNYY and CDR2 EKD. With V trimmed by 1 base and J by 6 bases, 2 bases remained unmatched. This CDR3 contains 15 residues. CDR3 in amino acids: CACDTLGDTPAQLFF. The CDR3 DNA reads as TGTGCCTGTGACACGCTGGGGGATACGCCAGCACAACTCTTCTTT.

This clone is large within its sample. The chain is built from TRDV2 and TRDJ3; perhaps TRDD3 as D (5 bases). In germline, CDR1 is GEAIGNYY, CDR2 EKD. This CDR3 spans 18 amino acids. The V gene lost 0 bases and the J gene lost 0 bases, with 11 bases spanning the gap. The CDR3 sequence: CACDTVEGSSWDTRQMFF. In DNA form, the CDR3 reads TGTGCCTGTGACACCGTGGAGGGGAGCTCCTGGGACACCCGACAGATGTTTTTC.

For this clone: Since a far larger clone is one base different, this is likely a read error. The chain carries TRDV2 and TRDJ3; 11 nucleotides align to TRDD3. J gave up 0 bases and V 0 bases, and 6 bases lay outside the gene matches. From germline, CDR1 is GEAIGNYY and CDR2 EKD. The CDR3 covers 20 residues. This CDR3 is CACDTVLGDMRSWDTRQMFF. CDR3 nucleotides: TGTGCCTGTGACACCGTACTGGGGGATATGCGCTCCTGGGACACCCGACAGATGTTTTTC.

The rearrangement links TRDV2 to TRDJ1; TRDD3 matches at 10 bases. The CDR3 totals 18 residues. The germline V gene encodes CDR1 GEAIGNYY and CDR2 EKD. The junction had 10 bases not matched to a gene; V was cut back by 0 bases and J by 1 base. The CDR3 DNA is TGTGCCTGTGACACCGGAATTTCTTGGGGGATACTCACCGATAAACTCATCTTT. Its protein product is CACDTGISWGILTDKLIF.

This clone is judged large. V is TRDV2 and J is TRDJ3; 10 nucleotides align to TRDD3. The germline V gene has CDR1 GEAIGNYY and CDR2 EKD. V was clipped by 3 bases and J by 2 bases; unmatched bases: 12. This CDR3 contains 20 residues. The CDR3 here is CACDAVLGDADAWDTRQMFF. In DNA, the CDR3 is TGTGCCTGTGACGCCGTACTGGGGGATGCCGACGCCTGGGACACCCGACAGATGTTTTTC.